The T cell receptor beta chain described here comes from a study of cytomegalovirus exposure and HLA in healthy donors. Study-level findings and limits: Segments of the TCR beta V type were, in most cases, productive about 87% or about 30% of the time in an earlier analysis. The authors excluded some V segments, including TRBV6-2 and TRBV6-3, as indistinguishable. Per published accounts, TCR beta sequences correctly predicted the HLA-A and HLA-B alleles of most subjects.

Points on this clone: The target antigen is unknown.

In the PCR, 60 Vbeta and 13 Jbeta primers were used. TCRdb's table, derived via immunoSEQ multiplex PCR, lists solely in-frame clones and lacks some. The sample lists roughly 130,000 clones, about three quarters seen once, with approximately 1% in the top ten. The V segment lost 6 bases and the J segment 5 bases; nucleotides outside the gene matches: 7. The CDR3 is 14 amino acids. Germline V gives CDR1 MNHEY, CDR2 SVGAGI. V usage is TRBV6-5 and J usage is TRBJ1-5; 7 bases match TRBD1. The sample consisted of PBMCs. This clonotype was sampled from a human donor in good health. CDR3 region: CASSLTGTDQPQHF. The CDR3 DNA reads as TGTGCCAGCAGCTTGACAGGGACGGATCAGCCCCAGCATTTT.